In its sample, the clone carrying this T cell receptor beta chain was seen a few times. Its matching antigen is unknown. These data originate in a study of post-analysis software for immune sequencing data. Whole-study context: The study covered relapsing-remitting, secondary progressive and progressive-relapsing courses of multiple sclerosis.

Germline V gene data show CDR1 as DFQATT and CDR2 as SNEGSKA (reference sequence). The CDR3 has 14 residues. V shed 5 bases, J shed 4 bases, and the junction held 9 bases outside the gene matches. The study, taken as a whole, reports: Comparison with controls showed significantly lower normalized Chao1 diversity in multiple sclerosis patients. Roughly five TRBV segments appeared more often in patients than in controls, and TRBV5-6, TRBV5-1 and TRBV20-1 were among these.

TCR beta cDNA libraries included unique molecular identifiers. Input amounts of about 0.95 to 11 million T cells were used. These gave about 500,000 cDNA molecules, so each molecule approximated one T cell. TCRdb recomputed calls from the PCR reads with MiXCR, one row per CDR3 protein. The sample records some 190,000 distinct CDR3 sequences, about 30% being singletons. The receptor's source is a girl younger than 18 with multiple sclerosis. Material: blood. The J gene is TRBJ2-7, the V gene TRBV20-1, with TRBD1 matching over 9 bases. CDR3 coding DNA: TGCAGTGCTCCTACAGGGGGCGTAGAGTACGAGCAGTACTTC. This sequence encodes CSAPTGGVEYEQYF.